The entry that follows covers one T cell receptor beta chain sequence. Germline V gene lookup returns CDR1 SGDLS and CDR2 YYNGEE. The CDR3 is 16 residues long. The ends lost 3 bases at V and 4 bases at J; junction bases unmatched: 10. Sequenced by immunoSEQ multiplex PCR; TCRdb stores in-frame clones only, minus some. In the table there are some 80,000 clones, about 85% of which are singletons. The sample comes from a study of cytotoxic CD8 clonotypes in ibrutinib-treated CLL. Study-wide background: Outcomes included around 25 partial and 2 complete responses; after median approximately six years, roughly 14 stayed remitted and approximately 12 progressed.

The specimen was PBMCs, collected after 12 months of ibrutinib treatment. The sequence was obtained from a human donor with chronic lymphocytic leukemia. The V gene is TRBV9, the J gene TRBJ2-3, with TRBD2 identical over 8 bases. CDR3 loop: CASSAAGGIPPDTQYF. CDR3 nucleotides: TGTGCCAGCAGCGCGGCGGGGGGCATTCCCCCAGATACGCAGTATTTT.